These T cell receptor beta chains were read from a single sample in a study of cytomegalovirus exposure and HLA in healthy donors. TCRdb keeps only in-frame clones here, not all; method: immunoSEQ multiplex PCR. The data show approximately 150,000 clones, roughly 87% seen once. The specimen was PBMCs. The origin of the receptors is a man aged 18 to 30 in good health and CMV-seropositive. Each CDR3 is given with its conserved first and last residue. Only part of the rows carry a size: once, few, many, or a class if the clone is expanded.

>-|TRBV6-1
CASSEASGGSYEQYF
>once|TRBV5-1
CASSLDSETQYF
>-|TRBV29-1
CSVNPGGTEAFF
>once|TRBV2
CASSESPILEQFF
>-|TRBV6-5
CASSYLTGGNQPQHF
>-|TRBV5-1
CASSAIARDGYTF
>-|TRBV30
CAWSRLAGGGEQFF
>-|TRBV7-8
CASSPDRVPYGYTF
>-|TRBV5-4
CASSSTGGHTKGGDTEAFF
>-|TRBV27
CASSLGAGEETQYF